Listed below are T cell receptor beta chains from one sample, sequenced in a study of blood T cell repertoires in COVID-19. TCRdb keeps only in-frame clones here, not all; method: immunoSEQ multiplex PCR. Of a few hundred thousand clones listed, around 88% are singletons. Sequenced material: peripheral blood. These receptors originate from a woman aged 45-65 years with acute or convalescent COVID-19. Both conserved end residues are part of each CDR3. The order of the fields is D gene, V gene, clone size, J gene, CDR3 length, CDR3 protein, CDR3 DNA. D genes are given only for firm matches. Not every row has a clone size; where given, it reads once, few, many or a size class.

>.|TRBV19|.|TRBJ1-1|13
CASSIGWETEAFF
TGTGCCAGTAGTATAGGTTGGGAGACTGAAGCTTTCTTT
>.|TRBV9|.|TRBJ2-3|15
CASSVGATSTDTQYF
TGTGCCAGCAGCGTAGGAGCAACTAGCACAGATACGCAGTATTTT
>TRBD2|TRBV6-5|.|TRBJ2-1|13
CASSSPAGGGQFF
TGTGCCAGCAGTTCGCCGGCGGGAGGTGGGCAGTTCTTC
>TRBD2|TRBV7-8|once|TRBJ2-3|16
CASSFLTSGSPDTQYF
TGTGCCAGCAGCTTCTTGACTAGCGGGAGCCCTGATACGCAGTATTTT
>.|TRBV7-2|.|TRBJ1-4|16
CASSLGRSSLNEKLFF
TGTGCCAGCAGCTTAGGCCGGTCGAGCCTTAATGAAAAACTGTTTTTT
>TRBD1|TRBV27|once|TRBJ1-4|15
CASSFSGTGAEKLFF
TGTGCCAGCAGTTTTAGCGGGACAGGGGCTGAAAAACTGTTTTTT
>.|TRBV30|.|TRBJ1-6|12
CAWSPGNSPLHF
TGTGCCTGGAGTCCGGGAAATTCACCCCTCCACTTT
>TRBD2|TRBV5-4|.|TRBJ2-1|16
CASSPDGTRSYNEQFF
TGTGCCAGCAGCCCCGACGGGACTAGATCTTACAATGAGCAGTTCTTC
>.|TRBV5-1|.|TRBJ1-5|15
CASSLEAGAGQPQHF
TGCGCCAGCAGCTTGGAGGCGGGAGCGGGTCAGCCCCAGCATTTT
>.|TRBV15|.|TRBJ2-7|14
CATSRDQLEIKQYF
TGTGCCACCAGCAGAGATCAACTAGAAATAAAGCAGTACTTC
>TRBD1|TRBV28|.|TRBJ2-2|17
CASPPTGAAGQAGELFF
TGTGCCAGTCCCCCAACAGGGGCGGCAGGGCAGGCCGGGGAGCTGTTTTTT
>.|TRBV19|.|TRBJ1-5|15
CASTTPRGNNQPQHF
TGTGCCAGTACCACCCCCCGGGGGAACAATCAGCCCCAGCATTTT
>.|TRBV30|.|TRBJ2-2|15
CAWTPLGALGGELFF
TGTGCCTGGACCCCCTTAGGGGCACTTGGGGGGGAGCTGTTTTTT
>TRBD2|TRBV3-1/TRBV3-2|once|TRBJ2-1|16
CASSPSTSGGAGEQFF
TGTGCCAGCAGCCCCTCGACTAGCGGGGGGGCCGGTGAGCAGTTCTTC
>TRBD2|TRBV19|.|TRBJ2-2|14
CASSRLAVTGELFF
TGTGCCAGTAGCAGACTAGCCGTAACCGGGGAGCTGTTTTTT
>.|TRBV30|once|TRBJ1-1|13
CAWSRGRSTEAFF
TGTGCCTGGAGTCGGGGGAGATCAACTGAAGCTTTCTTT
>TRBD1|TRBV5-1|few|TRBJ1-1|16
CASRQGQGVMNTEAFF
TGCGCCAGCAGACAAGGACAGGGTGTGATGAACACTGAAGCTTTCTTT
>.|TRBV11-2|many|TRBJ1-2|15
CASSPLNRDNYGYTF
TGTGCCAGCAGCCCCTTGAACAGGGATAACTATGGCTACACCTTC
>.|TRBV4-1|.|TRBJ2-5|14
CASSQADSQETQYF
TGCGCCAGCAGCCAGGCGGACAGCCAAGAGACCCAGTACTTC
>TRBD1|TRBV5-5|.|TRBJ1-4|18
CASSLGPQGAESNEKLFF
TGTGCCAGCAGCTTGGGCCCCCAGGGGGCCGAGTCTAATGAAAAACTGTTTTTT
>TRBD2|TRBV7-2|.|TRBJ2-3|16
CASSLEGTSVGDTQYF
TGTGCCAGCAGCTTAGAGGGGACTAGCGTAGGAGATACGCAGTATTTT
>TRBD2|TRBV6-1|once|TRBJ2-3|15
CASIEAGLTGDTQYF
TGTGCCAGCATTGAAGCGGGACTAACTGGAGATACGCAGTATTTT
>.|TRBV9|.|TRBJ2-2|16
CASSSRIATGTGELFF
TGTGCCAGCAGCTCTCGAATAGCCACCGGGACCGGGGAGCTGTTTTTT
>.|TRBV7-9|.|TRBJ2-7|16
CASSSFRGRRPYEQYF
TGTGCCAGCAGCTCATTCAGGGGTCGCCGGCCCTACGAGCAGTACTTC
>TRBD1|TRBV7-8|.|TRBJ1-2|15
CASSPGQGKGYGYTF
TGTGCCAGCAGCCCCGGACAGGGGAAGGGCTATGGCTACACCTTC
>TRBD1|TRBV29-1|few|TRBJ1-1|14
CSVDPDRGPAEAFF
TGCAGCGTTGACCCGGACAGGGGGCCGGCTGAAGCTTTCTTT
>.|TRBV2|few|TRBJ1-2|14
CASTGRGRDYGYTF
TGTGCCAGCACTGGGAGGGGCAGGGACTATGGCTACACCTTC
>.|TRBV19|few|TRBJ2-2|14
CASSSDRNTGELFF
TGTGCCAGTAGTTCGGACAGGAACACCGGGGAGCTGTTTTTT
>.|TRBV29-1|.|TRBJ2-2|12
CSVYRDTGELFF
TGCAGCGTTTACAGGGACACCGGGGAGCTGTTTTTT
>.|TRBV6-4|.|TRBJ2-5|16
CASSDSRDIDQETQYF
TGTGCCAGCAGTGACTCCCGGGACATCGACCAAGAGACCCAGTACTTC
>.|TRBV2|.|TRBJ1-4|12
CASTREYEKLFF
TGTGCCAGCACCCGGGAATATGAAAAACTGTTTTTT
>.|TRBV5-1|.|TRBJ2-2|18
CASSLGGSGQANTGELFF
TGCGCCAGCAGCCTGGGAGGCAGTGGACAGGCTAACACCGGGGAGCTGTTTTTT
>.|TRBV5-1|.|TRBJ2-5|15
CASSPSGQGIETQYF
TGCGCCAGCAGCCCTAGCGGACAGGGAATCGAGACCCAGTACTTC
>.|TRBV7-2|.|TRBJ2-2|14
CASSPGLGTGELFF
TGTGCCAGCAGCCCGGGGTTGGGCACCGGGGAGCTGTTTTTT
>.|TRBV4-2|.|TRBJ1-2|16
CASSQSMLRDSYGYTF
TGTGCCAGCAGCCAAAGTATGCTCCGGGACTCCTATGGCTACACCTTC
>.|TRBV7-9|few|TRBJ1-1|15
CASSLGRSWNTEAFF
TGTGCCAGCAGCTTAGGGAGATCTTGGAACACTGAAGCTTTCTTT
>.|TRBV5-6|few|TRBJ1-1|13
CASSQNRRTEAFF
TGTGCCAGCAGCCAGAACCGGAGGACTGAAGCTTTCTTT
>TRBD1|TRBV4-1|.|TRBJ1-6|18
CASSQITGSGGGISPLHF
TGCGCCAGCAGCCAAATAACCGGGTCAGGGGGCGGAATTTCACCCCTCCACTTT
>.|TRBV30|.|TRBJ2-1|13
CAWSPYPTNEQFF
TGTGCCTGGAGCCCCTACCCTACGAATGAGCAGTTCTTC
>.|TRBV27|.|TRBJ1-1|13
CASSPRWNTEAFF
TGTGCCAGCAGTCCCCGGTGGAACACTGAAGCTTTCTTT
>TRBD2|TRBV11-2|.|TRBJ2-5|18
CASSSTGTSGGAMKTQYF
TGTGCCAGCAGCTCAACAGGGACTAGCGGGGGGGCCATGAAGACCCAGTACTTC
>.|TRBV15|.|TRBJ2-5|13
CATRRGAGETQYF
TGTGCCACCAGGAGAGGTGCGGGAGAGACCCAGTACTTC
>TRBD1|TRBV19|.|TRBJ2-2|17
CASSFPTGGAGTGELFF
TGTGCCAGTAGTTTCCCGACAGGGGGCGCGGGCACCGGGGAGCTGTTTTTT
>TRBD1|TRBV5-1|.|TRBJ2-3|14
CASSLGTGPDTQYF
TGCGCCAGCAGCCTAGGGACAGGGCCAGATACGCAGTATTTT
>.|TRBV2|.|TRBJ1-2|13
CASGGRERYGYTF
TGTGCCAGCGGGGGACGGGAGAGGTATGGCTACACCTTC
>TRBD2|TRBV19|.|TRBJ2-5|14
CASSLAGGLETQYF
TGTGCCAGTAGTCTAGCGGGAGGGCTGGAGACCCAGTACTTC
>.|TRBV29-1|.|TRBJ2-3|14
CSVEGFSSTDTQYF
TGCAGCGTTGAAGGGTTTAGTAGCACAGATACGCAGTATTTT
>.|TRBV20-1|.|TRBJ1-5|15
CSASSGHYSNQPQHF
TGCAGTGCTAGTTCAGGGCATTATAGCAATCAGCCCCAGCATTTT